This is a list of T cell receptor beta chains from one sample in a study of early stage breast cancer tumors. Clones were read by immunoSEQ multiplex PCR, and TCRdb kept only the in-frame ones, dropping some. The repertoire holds under 12,000 clones, with approximately 72% as singletons. Specimen: breast tumor tissue. Every receptor here comes from a person aged 40-50 years with breast cancer. Both conserved end residues are part of each CDR3. The order of the fields is V gene, clone size, J gene, D gene, CDR3 protein, CDR3 DNA. A D gene is named only where the DNA matches it firmly. Clone size, where shown, is once, few, many, or a class for clones that have expanded.

V gene: TRBV16; clone size: NA; J gene: TRBJ2-1; D gene: NA; CDR3 protein: CASSPGGSNEQFF; CDR3 DNA: TGTGCCAGCAGCCCAGGCGGGTCCAATGAGCAGTTCTTC
V gene: TRBV30; clone size: NA; J gene: TRBJ2-7; D gene: NA; CDR3 protein: CAWSLSGYEQYF; CDR3 DNA: TGTGCCTGGAGTCTGAGCGGATACGAGCAGTACTTC
V gene: TRBV4-2; clone size: NA; J gene: TRBJ2-7; D gene: TRBD2; CDR3 protein: CASSQAASGPYEQYF; CDR3 DNA: TGTGCCAGCAGCCAAGCTGCTAGCGGGCCCTACGAGCAGTACTTC
V gene: TRBV19; clone size: NA; J gene: TRBJ2-7; D gene: TRBD2; CDR3 protein: CASSMAASGSYEQYF; CDR3 DNA: TGTGCCAGTAGTATGGCGGCTAGCGGATCCTACGAGCAGTACTTC
V gene: TRBV20-1; clone size: few; J gene: TRBJ2-4; D gene: NA; CDR3 protein: CSAREGNIQYF; CDR3 DNA: TGCAGTGCTAGAGAGGGCAACATTCAGTACTTC
V gene: TRBV6-6; clone size: few; J gene: TRBJ2-7; D gene: TRBD1; CDR3 protein: CASSKGQGADYEQYF; CDR3 DNA: TGTGCCAGCAGTAAAGGACAGGGGGCGGACTACGAGCAGTACTTC
V gene: TRBV6-4; clone size: NA; J gene: TRBJ2-2; D gene: TRBD2; CDR3 protein: CASRGTSGTGELFF; CDR3 DNA: TGTGCCAGCAGAGGGACTAGCGGCACCGGGGAGCTGTTTTTT
V gene: TRBV2; clone size: NA; J gene: TRBJ1-2; D gene: TRBD1; CDR3 protein: CASSEQGALNGYTF; CDR3 DNA: TGTGCCAGCAGTGAACAGGGGGCGCTGAATGGCTACACCTTC
V gene: TRBV5-1; clone size: NA; J gene: TRBJ2-3; D gene: TRBD2; CDR3 protein: CASSLVTSGSTDTQYF; CDR3 DNA: TGCGCCAGCAGCTTGGTGACTAGCGGGAGCACAGATACGCAGTATTTT
V gene: TRBV2; clone size: NA; J gene: TRBJ1-2; D gene: TRBD1; CDR3 protein: CASSEDSPLGRGHGYTF; CDR3 DNA: TGTGCCAGCAGTGAAGATTCCCCCTTAGGCAGGGGGCATGGCTACACCTTC
V gene: TRBV9; clone size: NA; J gene: TRBJ2-3; D gene: NA; CDR3 protein: CASSAMGRDVDTQYF; CDR3 DNA: TGTGCCAGCAGCGCCATGGGGCGGGATGTAGATACGCAGTATTTT
V gene: TRBV7-9; clone size: NA; J gene: TRBJ1-1; D gene: TRBD1; CDR3 protein: CASSWKDRGTNEAFF; CDR3 DNA: TGTGCCAGCAGCTGGAAAGACAGGGGGACGAATGAAGCTTTCTTT
V gene: TRBV28; clone size: few; J gene: TRBJ2-7; D gene: NA; CDR3 protein: CASSLDSAYEQYF; CDR3 DNA: TGTGCCAGCAGTTTGGACAGCGCCTACGAGCAGTACTTC
V gene: TRBV25-1; clone size: NA; J gene: TRBJ1-1; D gene: TRBD1; CDR3 protein: CASSGQGVGAFF; CDR3 DNA: TGTGCCAGCAGTGGACAGGGTGTCGGAGCTTTCTTT
V gene: TRBV10-2; clone size: few; J gene: TRBJ1-2; D gene: NA; CDR3 protein: CASSESQGKYTF; CDR3 DNA: TGCGCCAGCAGTGAGTCGCAGGGGAAATACACCTTC
V gene: TRBV10-2; clone size: NA; J gene: TRBJ2-3; D gene: TRBD2; CDR3 protein: CASSEWDGGSPSTDTQYF; CDR3 DNA: TGCGCCAGCAGTGAGTGGGATGGCGGGAGCCCTAGCACAGATACGCAGTATTTT
V gene: TRBV9; clone size: once; J gene: TRBJ2-1; D gene: TRBD2; CDR3 protein: CASGGLAVNNEQFF; CDR3 DNA: TGTGCCAGTGGGGGACTAGCGGTAAACAATGAGCAGTTCTTC
V gene: TRBV11-2; clone size: NA; J gene: TRBJ2-7; D gene: NA; CDR3 protein: CASSPVGRTQYF; CDR3 DNA: TGTGCCAGCAGCCCGGTTGGACGCACACAGTACTTC
V gene: TRBV19; clone size: once; J gene: TRBJ1-5; D gene: TRBD1; CDR3 protein: CASSRQGRSNQPQHF; CDR3 DNA: TGTGCCAGTAGTCGACAGGGACGAAGCAATCAGCCCCAGCATTTT
V gene: TRBV19; clone size: NA; J gene: TRBJ1-2; D gene: NA; CDR3 protein: CASTPGQGGYGYTF; CDR3 DNA: TGTGCCAGTACCCCCGGTCAGGGAGGCTATGGCTACACCTTC
V gene: TRBV15; clone size: NA; J gene: TRBJ1-5; D gene: NA; CDR3 protein: CATSRERTVSNQPQHF; CDR3 DNA: TGTGCCACCAGCAGAGAAAGGACAGTTAGCAATCAGCCCCAGCATTTT
V gene: TRBV5-1; clone size: NA; J gene: TRBJ1-1; D gene: NA; CDR3 protein: CASSLGLNTEAFF; CDR3 DNA: TGCGCCAGCAGCTTGGGGTTGAACACTGAAGCTTTCTTT
V gene: TRBV6-1; clone size: NA; J gene: TRBJ2-3; D gene: NA; CDR3 protein: CASSGRQAADTQYF; CDR3 DNA: TGTGCCAGCAGTGGGAGACAGGCCGCAGATACGCAGTATTTT
V gene: TRBV5-5; clone size: NA; J gene: TRBJ1-3; D gene: NA; CDR3 protein: CASSRRGDSGNTIYF; CDR3 DNA: TGTGCCAGCAGCCGTCGGGGTGACTCTGGAAACACCATATATTTT
V gene: TRBV7-8; clone size: NA; J gene: TRBJ2-6; D gene: TRBD1; CDR3 protein: CASSLRGQEISGANVLTF; CDR3 DNA: TGTGCCAGCAGCTTAAGGGGGCAGGAGATCTCTGGGGCCAACGTCCTGACTTTC
V gene: TRBV5-1; clone size: NA; J gene: TRBJ2-5; D gene: TRBD1; CDR3 protein: CASSLQTGYQETQYF; CDR3 DNA: TGCGCCAGCAGCCTCCAGACAGGGTACCAAGAGACCCAGTACTTC
V gene: TRBV5-6; clone size: NA; J gene: TRBJ1-2; D gene: TRBD1; CDR3 protein: CASIMVDRGIDGYTF; CDR3 DNA: TGTGCCAGCATCATGGTTGACAGGGGAATTGATGGCTACACCTTC
V gene: TRBV29-1; clone size: once; J gene: TRBJ2-7; D gene: NA; CDR3 protein: CSVYGQSSYEQYF; CDR3 DNA: TGCAGTGTCTATGGCCAATCGTCCTACGAGCAGTACTTC
V gene: TRBV5-1; clone size: NA; J gene: TRBJ1-4; D gene: NA; CDR3 protein: CASSPQGLREKLFF; CDR3 DNA: TGCGCCAGCAGCCCACAGGGTTTGAGGGAAAAACTGTTTTTT
V gene: TRBV19; clone size: NA; J gene: TRBJ2-1; D gene: TRBD2; CDR3 protein: CASSLSGSDEQFF; CDR3 DNA: TGTGCCAGTAGCCTTAGCGGGAGCGATGAGCAGTTCTTC
V gene: TRBV21-1; clone size: medium-sized; J gene: TRBJ2-1; D gene: NA; CDR3 protein: CASSLRAGTSGSLEFF; CDR3 DNA: TGTGCCAGCAGTCTTCGTGCCGGGACTAGCGGGAGCCTGGAGTTCTTC
V gene: TRBV12-5; clone size: NA; J gene: TRBJ2-5; D gene: TRBD1; CDR3 protein: CASGLSTPGQMETQYF; CDR3 DNA: TGTGCTAGTGGTTTGTCCACGCCGGGACAGATGGAGACCCAGTACTTC
V gene: TRBV11-3; clone size: NA; J gene: TRBJ1-2; D gene: NA; CDR3 protein: CASSPGRAGQSWSDYGYTF; CDR3 DNA: TGTGCCAGCAGCCCCGGAAGGGCAGGACAGAGTTGGAGTGACTATGGCTACACCTTC
V gene: TRBV2; clone size: NA; J gene: TRBJ2-3; D gene: TRBD1; CDR3 protein: CASSGGPGQSLPDFTDTQYF; CDR3 DNA: TGTGCCAGCAGTGGGGGGCCGGGACAGAGCCTACCCGATTTCACAGATACGCAGTATTTT
V gene: TRBV6-4; clone size: once; J gene: TRBJ2-1; D gene: NA; CDR3 protein: CASSPIARYNEQFF; CDR3 DNA: TGTGCCAGCAGTCCCATAGCGAGATACAATGAGCAGTTCTTC
V gene: TRBV10-3; clone size: once; J gene: TRBJ2-5; D gene: NA; CDR3 protein: CAISESRQAQETQYF; CDR3 DNA: TGTGCCATCAGTGAGTCGAGGCAGGCGCAAGAGACCCAGTACTTC
V gene: TRBV7-9; clone size: NA; J gene: TRBJ2-1; D gene: NA; CDR3 protein: CASSFGLGQFF; CDR3 DNA: TGTGCCAGCAGCTTCGGGCTAGGGCAGTTCTTC
V gene: TRBV19; clone size: NA; J gene: TRBJ2-1; D gene: TRBD2; CDR3 protein: CASSIDHASGTYNEQFF; CDR3 DNA: TGTGCCAGTAGTATAGATCACGCTAGCGGAACCTACAATGAGCAGTTCTTC
V gene: TRBV2; clone size: NA; J gene: TRBJ2-7; D gene: TRBD2; CDR3 protein: CASSPGLAGVNEQYF; CDR3 DNA: TGTGCCAGCAGTCCGGGACTAGCGGGAGTTAACGAGCAGTACTTC
V gene: TRBV18; clone size: NA; J gene: TRBJ1-2; D gene: NA; CDR3 protein: CASSAQDGYTF; CDR3 DNA: TGTGCCAGCTCAGCACAGGATGGCTACACCTTC
V gene: TRBV2; clone size: NA; J gene: TRBJ2-7; D gene: TRBD2; CDR3 protein: CASSEATSGRGEQYF; CDR3 DNA: TGTGCCAGCAGTGAAGCGACTAGCGGGAGGGGAGAGCAGTACTTC
V gene: TRBV7-7; clone size: NA; J gene: TRBJ2-5; D gene: NA; CDR3 protein: CASSSANEETQYF; CDR3 DNA: TGTGCTAGCAGCTCCGCGAACGAAGAGACCCAGTACTTC